This TCR beta chain emerged from a study of a mutant IDH1 vaccine in newly diagnosed glioma. This clone was seen only a few times. Antigen unknown. Stated time point: week 47, end of study. One vaccine dose held 300 ug of mutant IDH1 20-mer peptide and came with topical imiquimod. Measured with immunoSEQ multiplex PCR; TCRdb has only the in-frame clones, and not every one. The sample lists about 83,000 clones, approximately 78% occurring once. Germline V CDR1 and CDR2: LNHNV, YYDKDF (reference sequence). V was cut by 0 bases and J by 5 bases, with 19 bases left in between. The CDR3 is 17 residues long. The specimen comprised PBMCs, sampled from a glioma patient whose treatment included an IDH1 peptide vaccine. The TCR sequence derives from a man aged 40-49 years with glioma. The genes are TRBV15 and TRBJ2-5, with D possibly TRBD2 on 6 matching bases. CDR3 bases: TGTGCCACCAGCAGAGATAGGTCCGTGGAGGGCCGGGAGACCCAGTACTTC. Its translation: CATSRDRSVEGRETQYF.